The 2 T cell receptor beta chains presented below share a single source sample, sequenced in a study of blood T cell repertoires in COVID-19. Sequenced by immunoSEQ multiplex PCR; TCRdb stores in-frame clones only, minus some. The table has over 150,000 clones, 65% to 90% seen once. The sample comprised peripheral blood. The receptor source for this set is a man aged 50-60 years with active or convalescent COVID-19.

This rearrangement joins TRBV7-9 to TRBJ1-2; 8 bases are shared with TRBD1. The V segment lost 2 bases and the J segment 3 bases; nucleotides outside the gene matches: 5. The CDR3 runs to 15 residues. Germline lookup yields CDR1 SEHNR and CDR2 FQNEAQ (reference sequence). The CDR3 is CASSLRQGRDYGYTF. In DNA, the CDR3 is TGTGCCAGCAGCTTACGACAGGGGAGGGACTATGGCTACACCTTC.

V and J are TRBV4-2 and TRBJ2-4, with 12 bases identical to TRBD1. The germline CDR1 and CDR2 sequences are LGHNA and YNFKEQ. The CDR3 runs 14 residues. V was pared by 4 bases and J by 8 bases, with 3 bases of the junction left unmatched. The CDR3 DNA reads as TGTGCCAGCAGCCCGGGACAGGGGGCGTACATTCAGTACTTC. Translation gives CASSPGQGAYIQYF.